The 29 T cell receptor beta chains below were found in one sample sequenced in a study of blood T cell repertoires in COVID-19. Sequencing used immunoSEQ multiplex PCR; TCRdb keeps in-frame clones, though not all of them. The sample lists about 180,000 clones; over 80% were seen once. The specimen sequenced was peripheral blood. The origin of the receptors is a woman in her 70s with COVID-19, enrolled during active disease.

The rearrangement links TRBV19 to TRBJ1-1; 8 nucleotides line up with TRBD1. Germline V gene data show CDR1 as LNHDA and CDR2 as SQIVND (reference sequence). The CDR3 runs to 13 residues. V gave up 4 bases and J gave up 7 bases; unmatched junction bases: 5. CDR3 in amino acids: CASSTTGAIEAFF. In DNA form, the CDR3 reads TGTGCCAGTAGTACGACAGGGGCAATTGAAGCTTTCTTT.

This clone was counted a single time. This rearrangement joins TRBV2 to TRBJ2-5; possibly TRBD2 for D (6 bases). Trimming left V 2 bases short and J 2 bases short, with 21 bases between. This CDR3 spans 18 amino acids. Germline loops: CDR1 SNHLY, CDR2 FYNNEI. CDR3 amino acids: CASSESRGTGVSQETQYF. The CDR3 nucleotides read TGTGCCAGCAGTGAATCCCGAGGGACGGGGGTTTCACAAGAGACCCAGTACTTC. The whole variable domain, filled in from reference TRBV2 and TRBJ2-5, reads EPEVTQTPSHQVTQMGQEVILRCVPISNHLYFYWYRQILGQKVEFLVSFYNNEISEKSEIFDDQFSVERPDGSNFTLKIRSTKLEDSAMYFCASSESRGTGVSQETQYFGPGTRLLVL.

V usage is TRBV5-1 and J usage is TRBJ2-6; D is perhaps TRBD2 (6 bases). The CDR3 consists of 18 residues. CDR1 and CDR2 from the germline V gene are SGHRS and YFSETQ. Trimming removed 4 bases from V and 1 base from J, with 18 bases in between. The CDR3 loop is CASSAAGRSGSGANVLTF. The CDR3 DNA is TGCGCCAGCAGCGCCGCGGGACGGAGCGGTTCTGGGGCCAACGTCCTGACTTTC.

The gene calls are TRBV3-1 (or the pseudogene TRBV3-2) and TRBJ2-3; TRBD2 agrees at 7 bases. The CDR3 is made up of 16 amino acids. Trimming at V came to 1 base and at J to 5 bases, leaving 9 bases not matched to a gene. The germline V gene has CDR1 LGHDT and CDR2 YNNKEL (reference sequence). The CDR3 DNA is TGTGCCAGCAGCCAAGTTCGTGCGGGAGAAGGAGATACGCAGTATTTT. It yields the protein CASSQVRAGEGDTQYF.

The J gene is TRBJ2-7, the V gene TRBV3-1 (or the pseudogene TRBV3-2); a possible D gene is TRBD1 (6 bases). CDR1 and CDR2 (germline): LGHDT, YNNKEL (reference sequence). V was shortened by 4 bases and J by 2 bases, with 9 bases between the two germline ends. The CDR3 contains 13 residues. The DNA for the CDR3 is TGTGCCAGCAGCCTACAGGGTCCCTACGAGCAGTACTTC. Its protein is CASSLQGPYEQYF.

The genes are TRBV6-4 and TRBJ2-5; possibly TRBD2 for D (7 bases). The CDR3 contains 16 residues. Trimming shortened V by 3 bases and J by 5 bases, and 19 bases separated the two germline ends. Germline CDR1 MRHNA, CDR2 SNTAGT. CDR3 bases: TGTGCCAGCAGTGATCCAGACGGGGGGCCCATGGAGACCCAGTACTTC. It yields the protein CASSDPDGGPMETQYF.

The rearrangement links TRBV2 to TRBJ1-1; TRBD1 aligns across 12 bases. The CDR3 extends over 15 amino acids. CDR1 and CDR2 (germline): SNHLY, FYNNEI. The V segment lost 8 bases and the J segment 1 base; nucleotides outside the gene matches: 5. The CDR3 region has the DNA TGTGCCAGCTGCTGGGACAGGGGGCAGAACACTGAAGCTTTCTTT. It codes for CASCWDRGQNTEAFF.

The rearrangement uses TRBV5-1 and TRBJ2-1, with 11 bases matching TRBD2. From germline, CDR1 is SGHRS and CDR2 YFSETQ. The CDR3 has 16 residues. V lost 0 bases to trimming and J lost 4 bases; unmatched junction nucleotides: 3. This chain's CDR3 is CASSLARTSGYNEQFF. CDR3 DNA sequence: TGCGCCAGCAGCTTGGCCCGGACTAGCGGGTACAATGAGCAGTTCTTC.

A note on this clone: The limits of the CDR3 on the DNA are not certain, so only TCRdb's listed CDR3 is given. The J gene is TRBJ2-3, the V gene TRBV27; TRBD2, the table's D call, was not compared with the DNA. The CDR3 numbers 13 amino acids, ends counted. Germline assignment: CDR1 MNHEY and CDR2 SMNVEV (reference sequence). The CDR3 sequence is CASSLPVAGGIFF.

This sequence joins TRBV4-1 and TRBJ1-1; 10 bases match TRBD1. From germline, CDR1 is MGHRA and CDR2 YSYEKL. The CDR3 loop spans 19 amino acids. V shed 0 bases and J 8 bases; nucleotides not matched to a gene: 18. CDR3: CASSQEWTGGGIRAQEAFF. In DNA, the CDR3 is TGCGCCAGCAGCCAAGAATGGACAGGGGGTGGAATCCGTGCCCAAGAAGCTTTCTTT.

The chain recombines TRBV10-1 with TRBJ1-1; D remains unclear. Per the germline V gene, CDR1 is WNHNN and CDR2 is SYGVQD (reference sequence). There are 14 residues in the CDR3. Between the trimmed V and J ends, which lost 3 bases and 4 bases, there was a span of 12 bases. In nucleotides, the CDR3 is TGCGCCAGCAGTGACCAGGCGCGGGTCACTGAAGCTTTCTTT. Its protein product is CASSDQARVTEAFF.

This chain joins TRBV27 and TRBJ2-3, with 12 bases aligning to TRBD2. Per the germline V gene, CDR1 is MNHEY and CDR2 is SMNVEV (reference sequence). The CDR3 consists of 18 residues. With 6 bases clipped from V and 0 bases from J, the junction kept 10 bases outside the gene matches. For the CDR3, the DNA is TGTGCCAGCAGACGACTAGCGGGAGTGGGGGCTAGCACAGATACGCAGTATTTT. Translated, it gives CASRRLAGVGASTDTQYF.

The genes are TRBV6-2 or TRBV6-3 and TRBJ2-1, with TRBD2 identical over 10 bases. Germline V CDR1 and CDR2: MNHEY, SVGEGT. The ends lost 6 bases at V and 3 bases at J; junction bases unmatched: 5. This CDR3 comprises 15 residues. CDR3: CASSKLAGLYNEQFF. The DNA of the CDR3 is TGTGCCAGCAGCAAACTAGCGGGACTCTACAATGAGCAGTTCTTC.

The V gene is TRBV5-4, the J gene TRBJ2-1; 8 nucleotides agree with TRBD2. The CDR3 contains 16 residues. The J segment lost 8 bases and the V segment lost 1 base, leaving 11 bases of the junction unmatched. Germline lookup yields CDR1 SGHNT and CDR2 YYREEE (reference sequence). The CDR3 protein is CASSLRVAGGIDEQFF. CDR3 nucleotide sequence: TGTGCCAGCAGCTTGAGGGTTGCGGGAGGCATCGATGAGCAGTTCTTC. The whole variable domain, filled in from reference TRBV5-4 and TRBJ2-1, reads ETGVTQSPTHLIKTRGQQVTLRCSSQSGHNTVSWYQQALGQGPQFIFQYYREEENGRGNFPPRFSGLQFPNYSSELNVNALELDDSALYLCASSLRVAGGIDEQFFGPGTRLTVL.

A remark on this clone: At one end, the junction sequence differs from germline, possibly due to a read error. J is TRBJ2-1 and V is TRBV28; tentative D call: TRBD2 (6 bases). CDR3 length: 13 amino acids. CDR1 is MDHEN and CDR2 is SYDVKM in the germline V gene. The CDR3 reads CASSSLLSGPGLF. In DNA form, the CDR3 reads TGTGCCAGCAGTTCCCTCCTAAGCGGGCCCGGCCTCTTC.

The chain uses TRBV5-1 and TRBJ2-2; possibly TRBD1 for D (5 bases). The CDR3 runs 16 residues. Germline CDR1 SGHRS, CDR2 YFSETQ. Trimming took off 0 bases at V and 0 bases at J, with 9 bases between the two ends. Here the CDR3 reads CASSLVRGSNTGELFF. CDR3 DNA sequence: TGCGCCAGCAGCTTGGTAAGGGGCTCGAACACCGGGGAGCTGTTTTTT.

The gene calls are TRBV7-9 and TRBJ2-2; D is possibly TRBD1 (7 bases). The germline gives CDR1 SEHNR, CDR2 FQNEAQ (reference sequence). Trimming left V 5 bases short and J 7 bases short, with 20 bases between. The CDR3 has 16 residues. The CDR3 loop reads CASSPGGGGAFGELFF. The CDR3 coding sequence is TGTGCCAGCAGCCCAGGAGGAGGGGGCGCTTTCGGGGAGCTGTTTTTT.

The rearrangement uses TRBV7-3 and TRBJ2-3, with 7 bases identical to TRBD2. The CDR3 is 15 residues long. V was clipped by 4 bases and J by 0 bases; unmatched bases: 4. Germline V CDR1 and CDR2: SGHTA, FQGTGA. CDR3 in DNA: TGTGCCAGCAGCTGGGGGGGTACTAGCACAGATACGCAGTATTTT. It encodes CASSWGGTSTDTQYF.

This clone was picked up a small number of times. The chain recombines TRBV19 with TRBJ1-5, with D unclear. The CDR3 covers 18 residues. Germline V CDR1 and CDR2: LNHDA, SQIVND (reference sequence). V shed 3 bases and J shed 0 bases, with 18 bases lying between them. The DNA of the CDR3 is TGTGCCAGTAGTATCCCCTCATCCCGGGAGTATAGCAATCAGCCCCAGCATTTT. It codes for CASSIPSSREYSNQPQHF. Using reference TRBV19 and TRBJ1-5 for the parts outside the CDR3, the full variable domain is DGGITQSPKYLFRKEGQNVTLSCEQNLNHDAMYWYRQDPGQGLRLIYYSQIVNDFQKGDIAEGYSVSREKKESFPLTVTSAQKNPTAFYLCASSIPSSREYSNQPQHFGDGTRLSIL.

CDR3 DNA sequence: TGTGCCAGCAGTGAGACCTCCGGGACATTCGAATACAATGAGCAGTTCTTC. Translated: CASSETSGTFEYNEQFF. This chain links TRBV25-1 with TRBJ2-1; D perhaps matches TRBD1 (6 bases). This CDR3 is 17 amino acids long. From germline, CDR1 is MGHDK and CDR2 SYGVNS. V lost 3 bases to trimming and J lost 4 bases, with 19 bases between them.

The rearrangement joins TRBV5-6 to TRBJ2-7; 8 bases are a match to TRBD2. The V gene end was trimmed by 4 bases and the J gene end by 8 bases; junction bases not matched to a gene: 8. Germline CDR1 SGHDT, CDR2 YYEEEE. This CDR3 has 13 amino acids. Here the CDR3 DNA reads TGTGCCAGCAGCCGGGAGGGACCCCGAAAGCAGTACTTC. Protein: CASSREGPRKQYF.

The genes are TRBV12-3 or TRBV12-4 and TRBJ2-1, with D perhaps TRBD1 (6 bases). This CDR3 contains 13 residues. V lost 3 bases, J lost 7 bases, and 10 bases lay in between. Here the CDR3 reads CASSLGALNEQFF. In DNA form, the CDR3 reads TGTGCCAGCAGTTTGGGGGCCTTAAATGAGCAGTTCTTC.

The chain joins TRBV2 to TRBJ2-3; possible D gene TRBD2, 5 bases. Trimming removed 6 bases from V and 2 bases from J, with 18 bases in between. This CDR3 spans 16 amino acids. The germline V gene encodes CDR1 SNHLY and CDR2 FYNNEI. CDR3 in amino acids: CASRLTIAGLTDTQYF. In DNA form, the CDR3 reads TGTGCCAGCAGGCTCACGATCGCGGGCCTCACAGATACGCAGTATTTT.

The J gene is TRBJ1-1, the V gene TRBV19; maybe TRBD1 (6 bases). The CDR3 has 13 residues. Germline CDR1 LNHDA, CDR2 SQIVND (reference sequence). The V and J ends lost 6 bases and 3 bases respectively, with 11 bases between them. The chain's CDR3 is CASRRGMDTEAFF. Written as DNA, the CDR3 is TGTGCCAGTAGAAGGGGGATGGACACTGAAGCTTTCTTT.

This clone occurred a few times. The V and J genes are TRBV5-4 and TRBJ2-7, with 7 bases aligning to TRBD2. The CDR3 totals 14 residues. With 0 bases clipped from V and 2 bases from J, the junction kept 2 bases outside the gene matches. Germline V gives CDR1 SGHNT, CDR2 YYREEE (reference sequence). The CDR3 sequence: CASSLGGSTYEQYF. DNA of the CDR3: TGTGCCAGCAGCTTGGGCGGGAGCACCTACGAGCAGTACTTC.

The chain couples TRBV7-9 to TRBJ1-3; D is unclear. V lost 3 bases and J 0 bases, leaving 6 bases between the germline ends. The CDR3 length is 14 residues. Germline V gene sequence: CDR1 SEHNR, CDR2 FQNEAQ (reference sequence). The DNA of the CDR3 is TGTGCCAGCAGCTTCGGGGTCTCTGGAAACACCATATATTTT. Residues: CASSFGVSGNTIYF.

This chain joins TRBV7-9 and TRBJ2-5; 9 nucleotides agree with TRBD2. The V gene end was trimmed by 3 bases and the J gene end by 2 bases; junction bases not matched to a gene: 4. This CDR3 region has 15 residues. CDR1 is SEHNR and CDR2 is FQNEAQ in the germline V gene (reference sequence). In DNA form, the CDR3 reads TGTGCCAGCAGCTTTAGTCTAGCGGGACAAGAGACCCAGTACTTC. Its translation is CASSFSLAGQETQYF.

The chain carries TRBV29-1 and TRBJ2-7; 9 nucleotides match TRBD2. CDR1 and CDR2 from the germline V gene are SQVTM and ANQGSEA. The ends lost 5 bases at V and 6 bases at J; junction bases unmatched: 14. The CDR3 extends over 15 amino acids. CDR3 nucleotide sequence: TGCAGCGTTCGATTCGCGGGAGGGCCCCTCGCCGAGCAGTACTTC. It encodes CSVRFAGGPLAEQYF.

The J gene is TRBJ2-5, the V gene TRBV7-2; D is ambiguous. The germline V and J ends were trimmed by 5 bases and 1 base, with 14 bases remaining between them. Germline lookup yields CDR1 SGHTA and CDR2 FQGNSA. The CDR3 runs 15 residues. The CDR3 nucleotides read TGTGCCAGCAGCCCCCAAGCCCTTAGCCAAGAGACCCAGTACTTC. This gives the protein CASSPQALSQETQYF. The complete variable domain, with remaining parts taken from reference TRBV7-2 and TRBJ2-5, reads GAGVSQSPSNKVTEKGKDVELRCDPISGHTALYWYRQSLGQGLEFLIYFQGNSAPDKSGLPSDRFSAERTGGSVSTLTIQRTQQEDSAVYLCASSPQALSQETQYFGPGTRLLVL.